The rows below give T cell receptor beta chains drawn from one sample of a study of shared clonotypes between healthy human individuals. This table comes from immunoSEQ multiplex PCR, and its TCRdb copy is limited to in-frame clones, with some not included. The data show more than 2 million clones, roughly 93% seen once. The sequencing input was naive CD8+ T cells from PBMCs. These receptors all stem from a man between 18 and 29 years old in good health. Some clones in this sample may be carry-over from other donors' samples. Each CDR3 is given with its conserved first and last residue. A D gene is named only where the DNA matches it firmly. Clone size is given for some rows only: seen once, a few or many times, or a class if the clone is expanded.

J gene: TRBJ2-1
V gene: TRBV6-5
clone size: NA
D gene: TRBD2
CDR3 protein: CASSYGLAGRHEQFF
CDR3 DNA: TGTGCCAGCAGTTACGGACTAGCGGGGAGGCATGAGCAGTTCTTC

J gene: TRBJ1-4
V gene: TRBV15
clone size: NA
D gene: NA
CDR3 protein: CATSRDLTGTEKLFF
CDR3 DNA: TGTGCCACCAGCAGAGATCTAACAGGGACTGAAAAACTGTTTTTT

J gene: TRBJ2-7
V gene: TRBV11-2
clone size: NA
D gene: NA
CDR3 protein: CASSFTGEQYF
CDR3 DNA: TGTGCCAGCAGCTTCACTGGCGAGCAGTACTTC

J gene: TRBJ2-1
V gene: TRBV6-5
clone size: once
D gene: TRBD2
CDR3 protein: CASSPTRTSVRGQFF
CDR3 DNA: TGTGCCAGCAGCCCTACTCGAACTAGCGTTCGGGGGCAGTTCTTC

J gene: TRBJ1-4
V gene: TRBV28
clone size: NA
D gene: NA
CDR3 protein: CASSFAGELFF
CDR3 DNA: TGTGCCAGCAGTTTCGCCGGGGAACTGTTTTTT

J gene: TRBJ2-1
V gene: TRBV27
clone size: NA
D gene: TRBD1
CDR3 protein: CASSLSPGTALYNEQFF
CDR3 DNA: TGTGCCAGCAGTTTATCCCCCGGGACAGCCCTTTACAATGAGCAGTTCTTC

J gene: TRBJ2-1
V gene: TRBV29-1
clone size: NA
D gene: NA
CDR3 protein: CSVRGGTYNEQFF
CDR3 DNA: TGCAGCGTTCGAGGCGGGACCTACAATGAGCAGTTCTTC

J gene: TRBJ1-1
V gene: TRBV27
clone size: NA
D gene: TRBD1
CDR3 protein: CASSPDRATEAFF
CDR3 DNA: TGTGCCAGCAGCCCCGACAGGGCGACTGAAGCTTTCTTT

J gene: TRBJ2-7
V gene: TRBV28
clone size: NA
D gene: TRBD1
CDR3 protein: CASSSRDRGDYEQYF
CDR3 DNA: TGTGCCAGCAGTTCCCGGGACAGGGGAGACTACGAGCAGTACTTC

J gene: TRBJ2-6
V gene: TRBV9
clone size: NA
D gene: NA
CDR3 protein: CASSFTWQTNSGANVLTF
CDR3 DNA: TGTGCCAGCAGCTTCACCTGGCAGACCAACTCTGGGGCCAACGTCCTGACTTTC

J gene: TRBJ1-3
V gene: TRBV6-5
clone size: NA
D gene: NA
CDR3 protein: CASSYSRLAKGNTIYF
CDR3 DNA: TGTGCCAGCAGTTACTCGAGGTTGGCTAAAGGAAACACCATATATTTT

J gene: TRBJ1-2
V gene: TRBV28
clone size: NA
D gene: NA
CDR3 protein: CASNPQGVYGYTF
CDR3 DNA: TGTGCCAGCAACCCCCAGGGCGTCTATGGCTACACCTTC

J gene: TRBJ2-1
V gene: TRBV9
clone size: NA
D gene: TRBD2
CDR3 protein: CASSVQTSGRDPYNEQFF
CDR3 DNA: TGTGCCAGCAGCGTCCAAACTAGCGGGAGGGATCCCTACAATGAGCAGTTCTTC

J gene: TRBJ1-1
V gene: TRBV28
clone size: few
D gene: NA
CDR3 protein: CASSPTLGSEAFF
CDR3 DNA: TGTGCCAGCAGTCCGACTCTAGGCTCTGAAGCTTTCTTT

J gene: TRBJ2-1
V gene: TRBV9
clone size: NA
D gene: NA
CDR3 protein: CASSGSGVHNEQFF
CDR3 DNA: TGTGCCAGCAGCGGATCAGGGGTCCACAATGAGCAGTTCTTC

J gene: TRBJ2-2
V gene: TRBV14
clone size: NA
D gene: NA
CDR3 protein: CASSQERLKLNTGELFF
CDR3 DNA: TGTGCCAGCAGCCAAGAGCGTCTGAAGTTGAACACCGGGGAGCTGTTTTTT

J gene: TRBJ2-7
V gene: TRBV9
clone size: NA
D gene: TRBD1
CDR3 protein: CASSSSRDRGSYEQYF
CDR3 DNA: TGTGCCAGCAGCTCATCGCGGGACAGGGGTTCCTACGAGCAGTACTTC

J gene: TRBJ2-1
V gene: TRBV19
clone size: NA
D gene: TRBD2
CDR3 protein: CASKALAGGSYNEQFF
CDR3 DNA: TGTGCCAGTAAAGCACTAGCGGGAGGATCCTACAATGAGCAGTTCTTC

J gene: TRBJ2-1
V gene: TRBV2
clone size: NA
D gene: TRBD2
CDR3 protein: CASSGWASGTYNEQFF
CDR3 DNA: TGTGCCAGCAGTGGGTGGGCTAGCGGGACCTACAATGAGCAGTTCTTC

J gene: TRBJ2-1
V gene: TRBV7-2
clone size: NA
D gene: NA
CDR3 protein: CASSLGVLAFEQFF
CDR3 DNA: TGTGCCAGCAGCTTAGGGGTACTAGCTTTTGAGCAGTTCTTC

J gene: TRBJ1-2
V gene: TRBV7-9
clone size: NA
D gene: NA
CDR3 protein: CASSPTSGGHGYTF
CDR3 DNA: TGTGCCAGCAGCCCTACGTCGGGGGGACATGGCTACACCTTC

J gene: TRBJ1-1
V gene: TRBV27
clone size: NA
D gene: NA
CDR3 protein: CASRPLPPGTEAFF
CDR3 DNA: TGTGCCAGCAGGCCCCTCCCGCCAGGGACTGAAGCTTTCTTT

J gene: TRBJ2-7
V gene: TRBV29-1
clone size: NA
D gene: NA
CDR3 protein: CSPRVRDHSYEQYF
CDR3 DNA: TGCAGCCCTCGTGTACGCGACCATTCCTACGAGCAGTACTTC

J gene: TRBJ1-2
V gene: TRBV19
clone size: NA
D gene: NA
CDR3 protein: CASENRIGYGYTF
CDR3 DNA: TGTGCCAGCGAAAACAGAATCGGGTATGGCTACACCTTC

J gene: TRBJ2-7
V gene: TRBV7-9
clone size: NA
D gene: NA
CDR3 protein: CASSSESYGQYF
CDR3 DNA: TGTGCCAGCAGCTCCGAATCCTACGGGCAGTACTTC

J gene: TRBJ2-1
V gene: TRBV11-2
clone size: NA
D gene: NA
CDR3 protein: CASSLGTSWDEQFF
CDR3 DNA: TGTGCCAGCAGCTTAGGAACTAGCTGGGATGAGCAGTTCTTC

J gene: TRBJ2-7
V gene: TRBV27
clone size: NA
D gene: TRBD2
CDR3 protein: CASSFWGSGTNEQYF
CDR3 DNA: TGTGCCAGCAGTTTCTGGGGTAGCGGGACAAACGAGCAGTACTTC

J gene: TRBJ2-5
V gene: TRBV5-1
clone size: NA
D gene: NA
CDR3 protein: CASSSAAAPETQYF
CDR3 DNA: TGCGCCAGCAGCTCGGCAGCCGCCCCGGAGACCCAGTACTTC

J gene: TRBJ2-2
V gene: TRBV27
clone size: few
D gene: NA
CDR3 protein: CASSSSSANTGELFF
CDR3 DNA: TGTGCCAGCAGTTCGTCTAGCGCGAACACCGGGGAGCTGTTTTTT

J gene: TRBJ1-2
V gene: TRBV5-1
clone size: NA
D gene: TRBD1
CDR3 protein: CASSSKTGYNGYTF
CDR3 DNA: TGCGCCAGCAGCTCCAAGACAGGGTATAATGGCTACACCTTC

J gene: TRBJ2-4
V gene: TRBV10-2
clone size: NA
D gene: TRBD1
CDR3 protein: CASSEGTGRAKNIQYF
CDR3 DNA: TGCGCCAGCAGTGAGGGGACAGGCCGAGCCAAAAACATTCAGTACTTC

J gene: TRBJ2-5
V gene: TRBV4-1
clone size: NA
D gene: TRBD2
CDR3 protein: CASSQAAAGGWSQETQYF
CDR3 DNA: TGCGCCAGCAGTCAAGCCGCTGCGGGGGGCTGGAGTCAAGAGACCCAGTACTTC

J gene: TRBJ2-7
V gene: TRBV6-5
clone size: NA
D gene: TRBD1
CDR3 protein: CASSPRQGSSYEQYF
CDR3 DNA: TGTGCCAGCAGCCCCCGACAGGGGAGCTCCTACGAGCAGTACTTC

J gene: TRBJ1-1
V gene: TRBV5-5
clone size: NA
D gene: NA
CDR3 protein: CASSASYVRGNTEAFF
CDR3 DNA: TGTGCCAGCAGCGCCTCTTACGTTAGGGGGAACACTGAAGCTTTCTTT

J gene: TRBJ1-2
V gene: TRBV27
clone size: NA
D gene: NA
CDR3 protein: CASSLGQGGFYTF
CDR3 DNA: TGTGCCAGCAGTTTAGGGCAGGGAGGGTTCTACACCTTC

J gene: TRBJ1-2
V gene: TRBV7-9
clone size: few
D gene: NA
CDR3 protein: CASSLSDTHGYTF
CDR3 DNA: TGTGCCAGCAGCTTATCCGATACCCATGGCTACACCTTC